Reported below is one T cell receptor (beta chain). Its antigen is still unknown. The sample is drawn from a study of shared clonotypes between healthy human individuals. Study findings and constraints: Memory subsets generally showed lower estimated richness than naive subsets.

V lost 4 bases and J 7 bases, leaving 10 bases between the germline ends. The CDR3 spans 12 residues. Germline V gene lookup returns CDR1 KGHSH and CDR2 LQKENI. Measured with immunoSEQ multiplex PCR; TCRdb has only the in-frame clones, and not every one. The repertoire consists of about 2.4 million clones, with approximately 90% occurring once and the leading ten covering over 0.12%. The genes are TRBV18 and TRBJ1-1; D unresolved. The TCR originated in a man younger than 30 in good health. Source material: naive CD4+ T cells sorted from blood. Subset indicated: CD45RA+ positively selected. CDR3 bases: TGTGCCAGCTCACTACGGACTGGTGAAGCTTTCTTT. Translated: CASSLRTGEAFF.